This TCR beta chain comes out of a study of memory CD4+ T cells and cytomegalovirus serostatus. Generated by immunoSEQ multiplex PCR, the TCRdb table keeps only in-frame clones and is missing some. The table shows 40,000 to 45,000 clones, with just over 75% occurring only once. Single viable CD3+CD4+CD8-CD45RO+ cells were sorted as the memory CD4+ T cells. Serostatus was set by detecting CMV pp150, pp28, p38, p52 IgG. V was shortened by 9 bases and J by 2 bases, with 17 bases between the two germline ends. There are 14 residues in the CDR3. Germline CDR1 is LNHDA and CDR2 is SQIVND (reference sequence).

The chain combines TRBV19 with TRBJ2-7; possible D gene TRBD1, 6 bases. The specimen was memory CD4+ T cells from blood. The receptor's source is an adult in good health and CMV-seronegative. In DNA form, the CDR3 reads TGTGCCAGCAGACCGGGACACCGAACCTACGAGCAGTACTTC. The encoded protein is CASRPGHRTYEQYF.